The rows below give T cell receptor beta chains drawn from one sample of a study of OX40 agonist ivuxolimab in advanced cancers. Measured with immunoSEQ multiplex PCR; TCRdb has only the in-frame clones, and not every one. This repertoire shows some 80,000 clones, around 86% found once; its top ten account for 6.9%. The source material was CD4+ or CD8+ T cells sorted from blood, sampled in a trial of the OX40 agonist ivuxolimab. Every receptor here comes from an adult with an advanced solid tumor such as melanoma, head and neck, liver or kidney cancer. Both conserved end residues are part of each CDR3. D genes are given only for firm matches.

J gene	D gene	V gene	CDR3 protein
TRBJ2-6	.	TRBV19	CAGGERGRANVLTF
TRBJ1-2	.	TRBV19	CASTGDRRANYGYTF
TRBJ1-2	.	TRBV30	CAFAKGIPYGYTF
TRBJ2-2	.	TRBV11-3	CASSLESTGTGELFF
TRBJ2-7	TRBD2	TRBV6-5	CASSSPGLAGEKQYF
TRBJ2-1	.	TRBV14	CASSQVGLIYNLDEQFF
TRBJ1-2	.	TRBV25-1	CASSRGAYGYTF
TRBJ2-2	.	TRBV7-9	CAREQGKTGELFF
TRBJ2-2	.	TRBV5-1	CASGSGKTWGVLTGELFF
TRBJ2-1	.	TRBV5-1	CASSLGRGRSASYNEQFF
TRBJ2-5	.	TRBV4-1	CASSQIGGVWETQYF
TRBJ2-7	.	TRBV19	CASSIGAGSYEQYF
TRBJ1-6	.	TRBV11-3	CASSLVRTNSPLHF
TRBJ1-2	.	TRBV2	CASVPNSAINYGYTF
TRBJ1-3	.	TRBV18	CASSPPDSGNTIYF
TRBJ1-4	TRBD1	TRBV7-2	CASSPLGQGYEKLFF
TRBJ1-2	.	TRBV5-1	CASSLTDERLYGYTF
TRBJ2-2	.	TRBV5-5	CASSWAFSNTGELFF
TRBJ1-2	.	TRBV7-8	CASSPHGKGGYTF
TRBJ2-2	TRBD2	TRBV18	CASSPTSGRETGELFF
TRBJ2-7	TRBD1	TRBV6-6	CASSVLWDSSYEQYF
TRBJ2-7	.	TRBV7-9	CASSLISNEQYF
TRBJ1-5	.	TRBV7-9	CASSSRGMNQPQHF
TRBJ1-1	.	TRBV12-5	CASGLRKGEAFF
TRBJ1-1	TRBD1	TRBV7-9	CASIQQGGFDEAFF
TRBJ2-6	.	TRBV9	CASSPQQSSGANVLTF
TRBJ1-2	TRBD1	TRBV20-1	CSAKGTGGYTF
TRBJ2-7	.	TRBV6-6	CASSYSRGYSYEQYF
TRBJ1-1	.	TRBV7-2	CASSLTVNTEAFF